This TCR beta chain was documented in a study of shared T cell receptors in the human thymus. This CDR3 region has 18 residues. Per the germline V gene, CDR1 is GTSNPN and CDR2 is SVGIG (reference sequence). With 0 bases clipped from V and 10 bases from J, the junction kept 16 bases outside the gene matches. TCRdb's table, derived via immunoSEQ multiplex PCR, lists solely in-frame clones and lacks some. Of about 500,000 clones in the sample, about four fifths were seen once. These data also featured in a second study, about human thymus T cells. According to that study: Healthy Finnish infants having corrective surgery for congenital heart defects served as donors. Thymic material originated from resections removed in the course of corrective heart surgery. Biased V and J segment usage appeared in thymus and peripheral blood.

The chain links TRBV30 to TRBJ1-6; 9 positions agree with TRBD1. Sequenced input: thymocytes. The clonotype comes from a boy less than two years old with a congenital heart defect. The CDR3 DNA reads TGTGCCTGGAGTGTCCTCAGTCCCGGGACAGGGTTGGGGTCACCCCTCCACTTT. It yields the protein CAWSVLSPGTGLGSPLHF.